One TCR beta chain is described in this entry. The sample originates from a study of blood T cell repertoires in COVID-19. Study overall: From T cells, B-cell-depleted T cells, or PBMCs came the material, which was cDNA or gDNA.

V shed 7 bases, J shed 1 base, and the junction held 7 bases outside the gene matches. There are 15 residues in the CDR3. The germline CDR1 and CDR2 sequences are SNHLY and FYNNEI. How the authors handled the data: Reference gene primer amplification gave estimated nucleated cell counts. Here immunoSEQ multiplex PCR was the method, and the copy in TCRdb shows in-frame clones only, minus some. The D gene and trimming were derived from the DNA, and the V and J assignments and clone size from that table. Altogether 95,000 to 150,000 clones are present, about 85% being singletons, with the ten largest covering 3.2%.

Sequencing was done on a sample of peripheral blood. J is TRBJ2-3 and V is TRBV2, with 8 bases aligning to TRBD1. This clonotype originated in a woman older than 75 with COVID-19, enrolled during active disease. The CDR3: CASTGGRGRTDTQYF. CDR3 nucleotide sequence: TGTGCCAGCACCGGAGGCAGGGGGCGCACAGATACGCAGTATTTT.